This T cell receptor beta chain is drawn from a study of T-cell memory formation after mild COVID-19. Study-level information: Largely, TCR clusters stayed within a single donor. General observations from the study: Clones that shrank (day 15 to 85) were balanced CD4/CD8, whereas later expanders leaned CD4+. CD4+ clones that contracted lay mainly in CM and EM; CD8+ ones lay in EMRA.

Via MiXCR, TCRdb re-called the 5' RACE reads, giving one row per CDR3 protein. The sample lists more than 250,000 distinct CDR3 sequences, 16% occurring once. This clonotype was picked up a small number of times. What it binds is unknown. This CDR3 is built from 14 residues. V lost 5 bases and J lost 7, with 12 bases in between. Germline loops: CDR1 SGHTA, CDR2 FQGNSA. Sequenced sample: PBMCs or a T cell subset sorted from them (not recorded which). The origin of this receptor is a man aged 18 to 35 who had mild COVID-19 (a few samples of this study predate the infection). Cell type and time point are not known. The chain links TRBV7-2 to TRBJ1-6, with no clear D. The CDR3 protein is CASSTAGRNSPLHF. CDR3 nucleotide sequence: TGTGCCAGCAGCACAGCGGGCCGGAATTCACCCCTCCACTTT.